The TCR beta chain described here comes from a study of monozygotic twins with inflammatory bowel disease. Whole-study results and caveats: Researchers reported no repertoire similarity difference between concordant and discordant twins, possibly from limited power.

Note on this clonotype: Its antigen is still unknown.

For both chains, the TCRalpha and TCRbeta cDNA went through two nested PCRs of around 15 and 9 cycles. After re-calling the 5' RACE reads, TCRdb lists one entry per CDR3 protein, DNA absent. Its table lists approximately 400,000 distinct CDR3 sequences. Specimen: blood. The sequence was obtained from a human donor with ulcerative colitis or Crohn's disease, or a healthy co-twin of an affected twin (not recorded which).

Here the CDR3 reads CASSPTTGSEQYF. The chain carries TRBV18 and TRBJ2-7; the D call from TCRdb, TRBD1, cannot be confirmed without DNA. The CDR3 extends over 13 amino acids. From germline, CDR1 is KGHSH and CDR2 LQKENI.